This T cell receptor (beta chain) was identified during a study of early T cells in non-severe SARS-CoV-2 infection. This CDR3 contains 19 residues. The junction had 19 bases not matched to a gene; V was cut back by 7 bases and J by 4 bases. CDR1 and CDR2 (germline): MDHEN, SYDVKM. From the 5' RACE reads, TCRdb called clonotypes with MiXCR, one entry per CDR3 protein. The sample yields tens of thousands of distinct CDR3 sequences, more than 4% seen once. This chain links TRBV28 with TRBJ2-5; 12 bases line up with TRBD2. The source material was whole blood. The sequence came from an adult who was a healthcare worker with PCR-confirmed SARS-CoV-2 infection or an uninfected control (not recorded which). Written as DNA, the CDR3 is TGTGCCAGCACCGGTCTAGCGGGAGGGCCTGAGAATGCAATAGAGACCCAGTACTTC. Its protein product is CASTGLAGGPENAIETQYF.